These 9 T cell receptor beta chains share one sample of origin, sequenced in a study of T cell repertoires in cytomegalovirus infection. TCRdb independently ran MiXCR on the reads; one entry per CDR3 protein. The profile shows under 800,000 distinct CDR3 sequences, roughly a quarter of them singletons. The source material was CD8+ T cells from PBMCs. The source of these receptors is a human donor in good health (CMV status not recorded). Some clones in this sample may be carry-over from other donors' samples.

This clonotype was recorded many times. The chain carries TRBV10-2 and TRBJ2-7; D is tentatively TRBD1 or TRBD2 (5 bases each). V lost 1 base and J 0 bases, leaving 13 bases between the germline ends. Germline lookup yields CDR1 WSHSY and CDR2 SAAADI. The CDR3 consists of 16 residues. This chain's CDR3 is CASSEWGWSSSYEQYF. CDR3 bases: TGCGCCAGCAGTGAGTGGGGGTGGAGCAGCTCCTACGAGCAGTACTTC.

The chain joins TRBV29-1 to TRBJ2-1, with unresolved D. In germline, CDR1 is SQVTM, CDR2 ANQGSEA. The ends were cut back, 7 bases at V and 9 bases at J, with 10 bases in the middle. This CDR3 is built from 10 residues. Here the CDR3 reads CSALGSEQFF. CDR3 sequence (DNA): TGCAGCGCCCTGGGAAGTGAGCAGTTCTTC.

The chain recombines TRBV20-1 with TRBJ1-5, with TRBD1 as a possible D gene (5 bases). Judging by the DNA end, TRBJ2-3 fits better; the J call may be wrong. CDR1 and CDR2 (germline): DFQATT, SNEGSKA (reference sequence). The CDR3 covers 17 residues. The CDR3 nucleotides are TGCAGTGCTAGAGTGGGCCTGACAAGGGGTAGTAATCAGCCCCAGTATTTT. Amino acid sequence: CSARVGLTRGSNQPQYF.

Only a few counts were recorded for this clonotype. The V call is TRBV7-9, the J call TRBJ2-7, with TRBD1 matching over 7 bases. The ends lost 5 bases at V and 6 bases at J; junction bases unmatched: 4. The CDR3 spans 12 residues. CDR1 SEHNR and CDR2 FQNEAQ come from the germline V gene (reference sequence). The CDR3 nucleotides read TGTGCCAGCAGCCTGGGACAGCCCGAGCAGTACTTC. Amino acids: CASSLGQPEQYF. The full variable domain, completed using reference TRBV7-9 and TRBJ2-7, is DTGVSQNPRHKITKRGQNVTFRCDPISEHNRLYWYRQTLGQGPEFLTYFQNEAQLEKSRLLSDRFSAERPKGSFSTLEIQRTEQGDSAMYLCASSLGQPEQYFGPGTRLTVT.

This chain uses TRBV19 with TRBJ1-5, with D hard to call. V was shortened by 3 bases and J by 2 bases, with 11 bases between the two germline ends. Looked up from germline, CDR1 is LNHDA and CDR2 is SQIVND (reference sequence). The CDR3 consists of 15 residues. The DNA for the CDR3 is TGTGCCAGTAGTATGGTGAAGGTTGGCAATCAGCCCCAGCATTTT. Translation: CASSMVKVGNQPQHF.

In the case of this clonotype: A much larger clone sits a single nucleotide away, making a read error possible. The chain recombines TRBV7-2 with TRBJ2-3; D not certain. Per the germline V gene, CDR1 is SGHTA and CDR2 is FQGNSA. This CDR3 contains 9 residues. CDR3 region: CVVGDTQYF. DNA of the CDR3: TGTGTCGTTGGGGATACGCAGTATTTT.

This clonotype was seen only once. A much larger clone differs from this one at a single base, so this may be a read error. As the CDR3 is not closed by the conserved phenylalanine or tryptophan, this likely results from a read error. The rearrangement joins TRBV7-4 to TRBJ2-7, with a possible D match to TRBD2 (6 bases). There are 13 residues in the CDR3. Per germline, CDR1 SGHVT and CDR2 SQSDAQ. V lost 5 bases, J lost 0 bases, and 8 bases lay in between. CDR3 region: CASSAGTSYEQYS. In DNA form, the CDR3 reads TGTGCCAGCAGCGCGGGAACCTCCTACGAGCAGTACTCC.

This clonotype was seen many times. The chain's CDR3 is CASSSPGTGTTPWETNTEAFF. For the CDR3, the DNA is TGCGCCAGCAGCTCCCCCGGGACAGGGACTACCCCATGGGAGACGAACACTGAAGCTTTCTTT. The rearrangement links TRBV5-1 to TRBJ1-1; TRBD1 agrees at 9 bases. Losses at the gene ends were 3 bases for V and 1 base for J; bases not matched to a gene: 22. CDR1 is SGHRS, CDR2 YFSETQ, per germline. The CDR3 sequence is 21 residues long.

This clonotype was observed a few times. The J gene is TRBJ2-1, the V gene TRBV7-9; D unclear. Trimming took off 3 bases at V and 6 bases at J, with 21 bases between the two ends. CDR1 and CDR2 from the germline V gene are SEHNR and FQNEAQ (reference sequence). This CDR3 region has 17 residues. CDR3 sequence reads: CASSFKDDGFPPNEQFF. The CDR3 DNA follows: TGTGCCAGCAGCTTCAAAGATGACGGTTTCCCACCCAATGAGCAGTTCTTC.